These T cell receptor beta chains were read from a single sample in a study of T cells after somatic rescue of genetic block. Profiled with immunoSEQ multiplex PCR; TCRdb holds only in-frame clones, not every one. The data contain around 15,000 clones, 55% to 75% of them seen just once; the ten biggest clones take up 27%. The sequenced material came from peripheral blood mononuclear cells (PBMCs). The receptors come from a man younger than 30. The CDR3 runs from the conserved cysteine through the conserved F or W. A D gene is named only where the DNA matches it firmly. Rows give clone size only sometimes, using once, few, many, or a class for an expanded clone.

v_call	clone_size	j_call	d_call	cdr3_nt	cdr3_aa
TRBV28	few	TRBJ2-2	-	TGTGCCAGCAGTTTATGGGGCAGCTACACCGGGGAGCTGTTTTTT	CASSLWGSYTGELFF
TRBV6-5	-	TRBJ2-3	TRBD1	TGTGCCAGCAGCCCGACAGGGTCGAGAGATACGCAGTATTTT	CASSPTGSRDTQYF
TRBV6-6	-	TRBJ2-7	TRBD1	TGTGCCAGCAGTTCGCAGACAGGGTCGGTATCCTACGAGCAGTACTTC	CASSSQTGSVSYEQYF
TRBV7-9	few	TRBJ2-7	-	TGTGCCAGCAGTTCCCCGTGGGGCTACGAGCAGTACTTC	CASSSPWGYEQYF
TRBV7-9	-	TRBJ1-2	-	TGTGCCAGCTTCTCCACTTGGGGCCTGCCCAAATTTTCCTATGGCTACACCTTC	CASFSTWGLPKFSYGYTF
TRBV7-2	-	TRBJ1-6	TRBD1	TGTGCCAGCAGCTTAGAACAGGGGTTCTCACCCCTCCACTTT	CASSLEQGFSPLHF
TRBV7-3	-	TRBJ2-2	-	TGTGCCAGCAGCCGGACACAAGGCGGGGAGCTGTTTTTT	CASSRTQGGELFF
TRBV5-4	once	TRBJ1-2	TRBD1	TGTGCCAGCAGCGCGGGACAGGGTTTTAACTATGGCTACACCTTC	CASSAGQGFNYGYTF
TRBV25-1	-	TRBJ2-7	TRBD1	TGTGCCAGCAGTGATCCGGGACAGGGCCCCTCGTACGAGCAGTACTTC	CASSDPGQGPSYEQYF
TRBV5-1	-	TRBJ1-4	-	TGCGCCAGCAGCCCTACCGACCGCTTCGGAAAACTGTTTTTT	CASSPTDRFGKLFF
TRBV6-1	-	TRBJ2-7	-	TGTGCCAGCCCAGGAACGGGATCCCTTTGGGGGGAGCAGTACTTC	CASPGTGSLWGEQYF
TRBV5-1	-	TRBJ2-7	-	TGCGCCAGCAGCTCCGAATGGTTCTACGAGCAGTACTTC	CASSSEWFYEQYF
TRBV19	few	TRBJ2-4	TRBD1	TGTGCCAGTAGTATAGAAGACAGGGGAAGGAACATTCAGTACTTC	CASSIEDRGRNIQYF
TRBV6-1	few	TRBJ2-5	-	TGTGCCAGCAGTGAAGGAGGGGCTCGGGAGACCCAGTACTTC	CASSEGGARETQYF
TRBV27	few	TRBJ2-7	-	TGTGCCAGCAGTTTCGGATACGAGCAGTACTTC	CASSFGYEQYF
TRBV2	-	TRBJ1-2	TRBD1	TGTGCCAGCAGTTTCCCCCCCACCGGGACAGGAGCCTATGGCTACACCTTC	CASSFPPTGTGAYGYTF
TRBV6-4	few	TRBJ1-1	-	TGTGCCAGCAGTGCCAACCCCCATGGAGGAGACACTGAAGCTTTCTTT	CASSANPHGGDTEAFF
TRBV7-3	-	TRBJ2-3	-	TGTGCCAGCAGCCTCAGGGGGGGAGATACGCAGTATTTT	CASSLRGGDTQYF
TRBV4-2	-	TRBJ1-1	TRBD1	TGTGCCAGCAGCCAAAAAACAGGGGGCAGGATAGAAGCTTTCTTT	CASSQKTGGRIEAFF
TRBV19	-	TRBJ1-5	-	TGTGCCAGTAGTATAGCAGGGGATCAGCCCCAGCATTTT	CASSIAGDQPQHF
TRBV9	-	TRBJ2-7	TRBD1	TGTGCCAGCAGCGGAGGGAATGGGGACAGTTCCTACGAGCAGTACTTC	CASSGGNGDSSYEQYF
TRBV11-3	-	TRBJ1-6	-	TGTGCCAGCAGCTTAAGACAGAAAGTAGGTTCACCCCTCCACTTT	CASSLRQKVGSPLHF